The following is a T cell receptor (beta chain) sequence with its context. This record comes from a study of blood T cell repertoires in COVID-19. Across the study: The United States, Italy and Spain supplied acute and convalescent COVID-19 samples.

Data came from immunoSEQ multiplex PCR; TCRdb stores just in-frame clones and leaves some out. Here the sample spans under 500,000 clones, 87% being singletons. The receptor was isolated from a woman aged 18-29 years with acute COVID-19. Sequenced input: PBMCs or T cells enriched from blood (not recorded which).

CDR3 bases: TGTGCCCCGTCCGGGGGACCTCCTGGTGAGCAGTTCTTC. Translated, it gives CAPSGGPPGEQFF. V and J are TRBV30 and TRBJ2-1, with a weak D call TRBD2 (6 bases). V lost 8 bases to trimming and J lost 9 bases, with 20 bases between them. Looked up from germline, CDR1 is GTSNPN and CDR2 is SVGIG (reference sequence). The CDR3 covers 13 residues.